This TCR beta chain was obtained from a study of blood T cell repertoires in COVID-19. CDR1 is LNHDA, CDR2 SQIVND, per germline (reference sequence). V lost 7 bases and J 5 bases, leaving 14 bases between the germline ends. The CDR3 length is 14 residues. Profiled with immunoSEQ multiplex PCR; TCRdb holds only in-frame clones, not every one. Here the sample spans 250,000 to 300,000 clones, 80% to 85% being singletons. The clonotype was recovered from a woman aged 55-70 years with active or convalescent COVID-19. Input material: peripheral blood. The V call is TRBV19, the J call TRBJ2-2; D perhaps matches TRBD1 (6 bases). Here the CDR3 reads CASTWGLGTGELFF. CDR3 bases: TGTGCCAGTACTTGGGGGCTTGGGACCGGGGAGCTGTTTTTT. Complete variable domain (other parts from reference TRBV19 and TRBJ2-2): DGGITQSPKYLFRKEGQNVTLSCEQNLNHDAMYWYRQDPGQGLRLIYYSQIVNDFQKGDIAEGYSVSREKKESFPLTVTSAQKNPTAFYLCASTWGLGTGELFFGEGSRLTVL.